This entry describes one T cell receptor (beta chain). This record belongs to a study of blood T cells in healthy people across ages. Primers used in a second PCR of about 7 to 11 cycles were a sample-barcoded 5' primer and a J-beta primer mix. From the 5' RACE reads, TCRdb called clonotypes with MiXCR, one entry per CDR3 protein. The sample includes about 1.5 million distinct CDR3 sequences, around 40% seen only once; the top ten take less than 5%. The V gene end was trimmed by 7 bases and the J gene end by 6 bases; junction bases not matched to a gene: 3. Germline V gene lookup returns CDR1 MNHEY and CDR2 SVGEGT. CDR3 length equals 13 residues.

Sequenced input: blood. This sequence joins TRBV6-2 or TRBV6-3 and TRBJ2-1, with 10 nucleotides matching TRBD2. The TCR comes from a woman aged 18-30 years in good health. The CDR3: CASTRTSGNEQFF. The CDR3 DNA follows: TGTGCCAGCACCAGGACTAGCGGCAATGAGCAGTTCTTC.